This T cell receptor (beta chain) was identified during a study of cytomegalovirus exposure and HLA in healthy donors. This CDR3 contains 13 residues. V was pared by 3 bases and J by 5 bases, with 8 bases between. Germline CDR1 SEHNR, CDR2 FQNEAQ (reference sequence). PCR employed 60 Vbeta and 13 Jbeta primers. TCRdb's copy holds only in-frame clones and misses some; the assay was immunoSEQ multiplex PCR. The sample has 100,000 or so clones; approximately 80% are singletons. J is TRBJ2-1 and V is TRBV7-9, with a possible D match to TRBD2 (5 bases). Specimen: PBMCs. The clonotype was recovered from a man younger than 45 in good health and CMV-seropositive. CDR3 in DNA: TGTGCCAGCAGCTTGGACTCTCACAATGAGCAGTTCTTC. As protein: CASSLDSHNEQFF.